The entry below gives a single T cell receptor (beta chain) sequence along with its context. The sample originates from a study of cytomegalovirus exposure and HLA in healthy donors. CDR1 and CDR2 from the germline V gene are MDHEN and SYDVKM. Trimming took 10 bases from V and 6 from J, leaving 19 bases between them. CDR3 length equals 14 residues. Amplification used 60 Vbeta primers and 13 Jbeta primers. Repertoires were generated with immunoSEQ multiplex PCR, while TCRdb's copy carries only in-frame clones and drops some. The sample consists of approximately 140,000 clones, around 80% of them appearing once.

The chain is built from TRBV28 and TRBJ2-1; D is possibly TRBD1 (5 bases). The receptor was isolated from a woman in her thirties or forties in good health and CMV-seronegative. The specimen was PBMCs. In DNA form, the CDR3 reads TGTGCCACCCTTGGGGCCAGTACCGTCAATGAGCAGTTCTTC. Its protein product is CATLGASTVNEQFF. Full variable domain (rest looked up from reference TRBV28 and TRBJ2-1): DVKVTQSSRYLVKRTGEKVFLECVQDMDHENMFWYRQDPGLGLRLIYFSYDVKMKEKGDIPEGYSVSREKKERFSLILESASTNQTSMYLCATLGASTVNEQFFGPGTRLTVL.